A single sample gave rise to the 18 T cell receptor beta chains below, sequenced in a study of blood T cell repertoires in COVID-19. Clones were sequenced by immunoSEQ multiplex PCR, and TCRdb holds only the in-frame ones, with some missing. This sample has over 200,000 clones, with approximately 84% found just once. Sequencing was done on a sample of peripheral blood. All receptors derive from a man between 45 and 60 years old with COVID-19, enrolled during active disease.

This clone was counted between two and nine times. In DNA form, the CDR3 reads TGTGCCATCAGTGAGTCAGCTCAGGCATACGGCTACACCTTC. Its protein is CAISESAQAYGYTF. J is TRBJ1-2 and V is TRBV10-3; the D is unclear. CDR1 and CDR2 (germline): ENHRY, SYGVKD. CDR3 size: 14 residues. V lost 0 bases and J lost 8, with 13 bases in between.

The DNA of the CDR3 is TGTGCCAGCAGCGAGGGGAGGGCCAATGAGCAGTTCTTC. It specifies CASSEGRANEQFF. This rearrangement joins TRBV9 to TRBJ2-1; 7 nucleotides match TRBD2. CDR1 and CDR2 (germline): SGDLS, YYNGEE. The ends lost 3 bases at V and 6 bases at J; junction bases unmatched: 3. CDR3 length: 13 amino acids.

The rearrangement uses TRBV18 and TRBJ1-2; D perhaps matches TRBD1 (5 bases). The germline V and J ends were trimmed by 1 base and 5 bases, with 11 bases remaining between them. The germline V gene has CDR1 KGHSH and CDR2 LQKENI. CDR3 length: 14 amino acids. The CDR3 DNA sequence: TGTGCCAGCTCACCACGATCTGGGGCGTATGGCTACACCTTC. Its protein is CASSPRSGAYGYTF.

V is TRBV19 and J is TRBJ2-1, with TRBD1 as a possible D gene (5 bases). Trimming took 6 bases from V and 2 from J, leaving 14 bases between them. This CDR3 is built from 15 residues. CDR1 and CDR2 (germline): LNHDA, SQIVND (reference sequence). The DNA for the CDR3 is TGTGCCAGTAGCCAGACAGTCCAGACCTACAATGAGCAGTTCTTC. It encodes CASSQTVQTYNEQFF.

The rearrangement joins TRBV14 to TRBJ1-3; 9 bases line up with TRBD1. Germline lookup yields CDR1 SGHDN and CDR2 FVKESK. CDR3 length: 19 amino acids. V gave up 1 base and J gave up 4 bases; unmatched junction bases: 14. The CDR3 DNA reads TGTGCCAGCAGCCAAGTAGGTCCGGGACAGGGCTTCATCGGAAACACCATATATTTT. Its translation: CASSQVGPGQGFIGNTIYF.

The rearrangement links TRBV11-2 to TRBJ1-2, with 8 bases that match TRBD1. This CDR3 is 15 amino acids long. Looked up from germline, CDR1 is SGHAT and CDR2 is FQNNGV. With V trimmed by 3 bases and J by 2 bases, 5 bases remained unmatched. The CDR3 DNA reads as TGTGCCAGCAGCTTGACAGGGGCGGCCAACTATGGCTACACCTTC. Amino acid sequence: CASSLTGAANYGYTF.

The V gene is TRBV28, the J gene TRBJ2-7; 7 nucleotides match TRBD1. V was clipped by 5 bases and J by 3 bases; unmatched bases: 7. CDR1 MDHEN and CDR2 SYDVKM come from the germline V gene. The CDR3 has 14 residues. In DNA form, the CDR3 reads TGTGCCAGCAGTCCAAGACAGGGAATCTACGAGCAGTACTTC. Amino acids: CASSPRQGIYEQYF. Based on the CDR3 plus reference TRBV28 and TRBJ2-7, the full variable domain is DVKVTQSSRYLVKRTGEKVFLECVQDMDHENMFWYRQDPGLGLRLIYFSYDVKMKEKGDIPEGYSVSREKKERFSLILESASTNQTSMYLCASSPRQGIYEQYFGPGTRLTVT.

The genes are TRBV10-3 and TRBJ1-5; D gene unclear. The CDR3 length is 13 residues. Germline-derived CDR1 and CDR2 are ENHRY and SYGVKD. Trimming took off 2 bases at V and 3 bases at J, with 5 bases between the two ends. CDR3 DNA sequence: TGTGCCATCAGTGAGACATACAATCAGCCCCAGCATTTT. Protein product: CAISETYNQPQHF.

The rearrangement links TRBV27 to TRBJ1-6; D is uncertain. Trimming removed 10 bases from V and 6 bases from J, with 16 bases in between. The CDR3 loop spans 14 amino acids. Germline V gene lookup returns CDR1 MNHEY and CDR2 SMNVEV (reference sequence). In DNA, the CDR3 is TGTGCCACCCAACCCGGGGTTCTTAATTCACCCCTCCACTTT. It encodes CATQPGVLNSPLHF.

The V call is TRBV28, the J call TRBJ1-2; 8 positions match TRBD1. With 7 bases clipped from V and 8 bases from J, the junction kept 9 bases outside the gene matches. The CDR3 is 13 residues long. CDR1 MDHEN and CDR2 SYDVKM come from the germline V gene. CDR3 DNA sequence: TGTGCCAGCAAGGACAGGGAAGAGGGCGGCTACACCTTC. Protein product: CASKDREEGGYTF.

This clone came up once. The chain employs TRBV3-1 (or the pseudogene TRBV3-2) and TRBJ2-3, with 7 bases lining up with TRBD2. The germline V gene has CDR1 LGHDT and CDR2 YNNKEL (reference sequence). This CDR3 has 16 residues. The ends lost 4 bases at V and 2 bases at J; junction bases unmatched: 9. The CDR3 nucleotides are TGTGCCAGCAGCCTGGCGGGAGTCGGGAACACAGATACGCAGTATTTT. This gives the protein CASSLAGVGNTDTQYF.

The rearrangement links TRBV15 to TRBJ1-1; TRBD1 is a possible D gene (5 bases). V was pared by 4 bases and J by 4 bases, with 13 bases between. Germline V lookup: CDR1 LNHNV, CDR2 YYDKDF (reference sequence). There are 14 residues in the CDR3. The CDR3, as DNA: TGTGCCACCAGCACCCCCCCCGGGGGCACTGAAGCTTTCTTT. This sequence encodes CATSTPPGGTEAFF. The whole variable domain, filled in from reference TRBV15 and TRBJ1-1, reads DAMVIQNPRYQVTQFGKPVTLSCSQTLNHNVMYWYQQKSSQAPKLLFHYYDKDFNNEADTPDNFQSRRPNTSFCFLDIRSPGLGDTAMYLCATSTPPGGTEAFFGQGTRLTVV.

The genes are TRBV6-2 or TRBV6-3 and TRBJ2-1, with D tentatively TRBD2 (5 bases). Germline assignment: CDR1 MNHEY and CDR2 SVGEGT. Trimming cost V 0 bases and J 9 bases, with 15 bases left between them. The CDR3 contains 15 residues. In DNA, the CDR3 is TGTGCCAGCAGTTACTCGGGTCAGATAGCGACTGAGCAGTTCTTC. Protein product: CASSYSGQIATEQFF.

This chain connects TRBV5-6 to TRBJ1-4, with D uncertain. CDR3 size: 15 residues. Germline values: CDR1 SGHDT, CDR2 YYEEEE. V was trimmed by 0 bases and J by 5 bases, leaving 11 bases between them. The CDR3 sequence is CASSLGQAPNEKLFF. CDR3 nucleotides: TGTGCCAGCAGCTTGGGGCAGGCCCCAAATGAAAAACTGTTTTTT.

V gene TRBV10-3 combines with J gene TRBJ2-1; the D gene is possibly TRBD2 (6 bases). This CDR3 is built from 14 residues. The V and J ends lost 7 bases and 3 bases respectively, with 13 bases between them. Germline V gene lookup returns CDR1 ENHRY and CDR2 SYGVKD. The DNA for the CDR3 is TGTGCCATCACCCCGGGACTCGGCTACAATGAGCAGTTCTTC. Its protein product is CAITPGLGYNEQFF.

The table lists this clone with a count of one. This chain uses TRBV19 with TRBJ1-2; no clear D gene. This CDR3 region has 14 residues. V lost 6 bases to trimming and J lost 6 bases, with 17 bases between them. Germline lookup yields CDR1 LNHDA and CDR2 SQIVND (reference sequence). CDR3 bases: TGTGCCAGTAGCTTCAATTCCGGGAGGAATGGCTACACCTTC. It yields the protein CASSFNSGRNGYTF. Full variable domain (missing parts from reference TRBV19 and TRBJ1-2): DGGITQSPKYLFRKEGQNVTLSCEQNLNHDAMYWYRQDPGQGLRLIYYSQIVNDFQKGDIAEGYSVSREKKESFPLTVTSAQKNPTAFYLCASSFNSGRNGYTFGSGTRLTVV.

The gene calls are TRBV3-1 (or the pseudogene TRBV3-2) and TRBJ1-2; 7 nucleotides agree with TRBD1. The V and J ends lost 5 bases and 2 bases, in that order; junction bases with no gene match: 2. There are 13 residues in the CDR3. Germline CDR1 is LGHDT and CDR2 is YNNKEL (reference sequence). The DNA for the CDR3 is TGTGCCAGCAGCGCGACAGGGAACTATGGCTACACCTTC. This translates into CASSATGNYGYTF.

The CDR3 DNA sequence: TGTGCCAGCAGCGTAGTGTCGGGTGACGGGGAGCTGTTTTTT. Protein: CASSVVSGDGELFF. The J gene is TRBJ2-2, the V gene TRBV9; D gene ambiguous. Deletions cut 0 bases from V and 7 bases from J, with 10 bases between. The CDR3 consists of 14 residues. Germline assignment: CDR1 SGDLS and CDR2 YYNGEE.